This T cell receptor beta chain emerged from a study of control samples from healthy donors and cancer patients. Between the trimmed V and J ends, which lost 5 bases and 0 bases, there was a span of 11 bases. Germline CDR1 reads MNHNY; CDR2 reads SVGAGI (reference sequence). CDR3 size: 15 residues. Method: immunoSEQ multiplex PCR; TCRdb's copy keeps in-frame clones and lacks some. The table shows around 90,000 clones, with more than 75% occurring only once. This rearrangement joins TRBV6-6 to TRBJ2-1; a possible D gene is TRBD1 (6 bases). The sample consisted of blood. The source of this sequence is a woman aged 40 to 55 in good health. CDR3 loop: CASSPDRLSYNEQFF. In DNA form, the CDR3 reads TGTGCCAGCAGTCCGGACAGACTCTCCTACAATGAGCAGTTCTTC.